This T cell receptor beta chain was sequenced during a study of T cell responses to AZD1222 COVID-19 vaccine. Comment on this clone: Its antigen remains unknown.

Sequencing was performed with immunoSEQ multiplex PCR; in TCRdb, only in-frame clones are kept and a portion is missing. Seen here are roughly 180,000 clones, more than 80% observed once, and the top ten hold approximately 6.9%. General study points: Vaccination with two AZD1222 doses was followed by a rise in Spike-specific TCR breadth and depth.

Germline assignment: CDR1 SGDLS and CDR2 YYNGEE. V was shortened by 5 bases and J by 1 base, with 12 bases between the two germline ends. The CDR3 is made up of 14 amino acids. This clonotype was sampled from an adult in good health. The specimen comprised peripheral blood, sampled on day 0 of AZD1222 vaccination. This chain connects TRBV9 to TRBJ1-1; D perhaps matches TRBD1 (6 bases). The CDR3 protein is CASSKGGENTEAFF. The DNA for the CDR3 is TGTGCCAGCAGTAAAGGGGGGGAGAACACTGAAGCTTTCTTT.